The 19 T cell receptor beta chains given below trace back to one sample, sequenced in a study of radiotherapy plus CTLA-4 blockade in lung cancer listed by TCRdb under 2018. Libraries were built with the immunoSEQ multiplex PCR assay. In its TCRdb copy, this immuneACCESS table keeps in-frame sequences only and misses some clones. Where compared with another copy, unresolved V genes explain less than half of these, and the others have no known cause. This sample gives fewer than 95,000 clones in total; around 82% of them show up just once. The ten largest clones add up to 0.84% of the sample. Specimen: peripheral blood, collected from a patient treated with radiotherapy plus ipilimumab. The receptor source for this set is a human donor with non-small cell lung cancer who had stable disease on radiotherapy plus ipilimumab.

The V call is TRBV7-9, the J call TRBJ1-3; the D is unclear. Germline assignment: CDR1 SEHNR and CDR2 FQNEAQ (reference sequence). Trimming removed 5 bases at V and 6 bases at J, with 11 bases between. The CDR3 is 13 amino acids. The CDR3 bases are TGTGCCAGCAGCCACTCGACCGTAAACACCATATATTTT. Protein: CASSHSTVNTIYF.

The genes are TRBV9 and TRBJ2-2, with 10 nucleotides matching TRBD2. Trimming took 0 bases from V and 4 from J; bases not matched to a gene: 6. Germline CDR1 SGDLS, CDR2 YYNGEE. CDR3 length equals 17 residues. The chain's CDR3 is CASSVALAGARTGELFF. The DNA of the CDR3 is TGTGCCAGCAGCGTAGCCCTAGCGGGGGCGCGCACCGGGGAGCTGTTTTTT. The complete variable domain, with remaining parts taken from reference TRBV9 and TRBJ2-2, reads DSGVTQTPKHLITATGQRVTLRCSPRSGDLSVYWYQQSLDQGLQFLIQYYNGEERAKGNILERFSAQQFPDLHSELNLSSLELGDSALYFCASSVALAGARTGELFFGEGSRLTVL.

The chain couples TRBV6-6 to TRBJ2-3; D uncertain. The CDR3 sequence is 15 residues long. Trimming removed 5 bases at V and 6 bases at J, with 18 bases between. Germline values: CDR1 MNHNY, CDR2 SVGAGI (reference sequence). In nucleotides, the CDR3 is TGTGCCAGCAGTAGCCAACGACTTCTACGGGATACGCAGTATTTT. It translates to CASSSQRLLRDTQYF.

The chain recombines TRBV28 with TRBJ2-7; the D gene is possibly TRBD1 (6 bases). The CDR3 loop spans 14 amino acids. CDR1 MDHEN and CDR2 SYDVKM come from the germline V gene. The V end lost 2 bases, the J end lost 2 bases, and 10 bases lay between the germline ends. CDR3 residues: CASSLGGRPYEQYF. The DNA for the CDR3 is TGTGCCAGCAGTTTAGGGGGCAGGCCCTACGAGCAGTACTTC.

This rearrangement joins TRBV30 to TRBJ1-6; D is undetermined. The CDR3 loop spans 16 amino acids. Trimming took off 1 base at V and 9 bases at J, with 19 bases between the two ends. The germline V gene has CDR1 GTSNPN and CDR2 SVGIG (reference sequence). The CDR3 is CAWSAGLSGGGSPLHF. CDR3 in DNA: TGTGCCTGGAGTGCAGGACTAAGCGGAGGAGGTTCACCCCTCCACTTT.

The chain employs TRBV27 and TRBJ1-5; 7 nucleotides align to TRBD1. Per germline, CDR1 MNHEY and CDR2 SMNVEV (reference sequence). CDR3 length equals 15 residues. V trimming: 3 bases; J trimming: 1 base; junction bases outside the gene matches: 3. The chain's CDR3 is CASSFDRVSNQPQHF. DNA for the CDR3: TGTGCCAGCAGTTTCGACAGGGTAAGCAATCAGCCCCAGCATTTT.

The chain has TRBV19 and TRBJ2-7, with D perhaps TRBD2 (6 bases). CDR3 length: 15 residues. Germline CDR1 is LNHDA and CDR2 is SQIVND (reference sequence). Trimming stripped 1 base from V and 2 bases from J, with 12 bases between. The CDR3 region has the DNA TGTGCCAGTAGTATAGTCGCGGGATCAACCTACGAGCAGTACTTC. This translates into CASSIVAGSTYEQYF.

This CDR3 reads CASSTTGGYEQYF. The CDR3 nucleotides are TGCGCCAGCAGCACAACAGGGGGCTACGAGCAGTACTTC. The V gene is TRBV5-1, the J gene TRBJ2-7, with 8 bases identical to TRBD1. The CDR3 sequence is 13 residues long. CDR1 is SGHRS and CDR2 is YFSETQ in the germline V gene. Losses at the gene ends were 4 bases for V and 3 bases for J; bases not matched to a gene: 3.

The V gene is TRBV27, the J gene TRBJ2-3; TRBD2 agrees at 8 bases. CDR3 length: 15 amino acids. Germline loops: CDR1 MNHEY, CDR2 SMNVEV (reference sequence). Trimming took 2 bases from V and 4 from J; bases not matched to a gene: 5. CDR3 protein: CASSLGAGVSDTQYF. Here the CDR3 DNA reads TGTGCCAGCAGTTTAGGAGCGGGAGTCTCAGATACGCAGTATTTT.

V usage is TRBV7-3 and J usage is TRBJ2-5, with a possible D match to TRBD2 (6 bases). Germline CDR1 SGHTA, CDR2 FQGTGA. V lost 4 bases, J lost 4 bases, and 10 bases lay in between. CDR3 length: 13 residues. The DNA of the CDR3 is TGTGCCAGCAGCTCTTACGGGGGAGAGACCCAGTACTTC. This gives the protein CASSSYGGETQYF.

The chain employs TRBV9 and TRBJ1-1, with D unresolved. Germline CDR1 SGDLS, CDR2 YYNGEE. V dropped 7 bases and J dropped 6 bases, with 4 bases sitting between them. There are 9 residues in the CDR3. The CDR3 sequence is CASESEAFF. In DNA form, the CDR3 reads TGTGCCAGCGAGTCTGAAGCTTTCTTT.

The chain combines TRBV15 with TRBJ1-5; no definite D call. CDR1 is LNHNV and CDR2 is YYDKDF in the germline V gene (reference sequence). V was cut by 0 bases and J by 9 bases, with 6 bases left in between. The CDR3 has 12 amino acids. The CDR3 sequence: CATSRDLWPQHF. The DNA for the CDR3 is TGTGCCACCAGCAGAGATCTATGGCCCCAGCATTTT.

A note on this clone: The germline gene is not matched at one end of the junction; a read error may be the cause. The genes are TRBV6-5 and TRBJ1-4, with 8 bases identical to TRBD1. The CDR3 consists of 13 residues. Germline V gene lookup returns CDR1 MNHEY and CDR2 SVGAGI. The CDR3 loop reads CASSYDRGEKLLF. The CDR3 coding sequence is TGTGCCAGCAGTTATGACAGGGGAGAAAAACTGCTTTTT.

The chain uses TRBV5-1 and TRBJ1-1; a possible D gene is TRBD1 (5 bases). CDR3 length: 15 residues. The V gene's germline CDR1 is SGHRS and CDR2 YFSETQ. The V and J ends lost 0 bases and 8 bases respectively, with 17 bases between them. The CDR3: CASSLDPSRGPEAFF. DNA of the CDR3: TGCGCCAGCAGCTTGGATCCCTCAAGGGGCCCCGAAGCTTTCTTT.

The V gene is TRBV6-5, the J gene TRBJ1-2; the D is unclear. Trimming took 4 bases from V and 4 from J, leaving 13 bases between them. Germline V gives CDR1 MNHEY, CDR2 SVGAGI. The CDR3 covers 14 residues. CDR3 coding DNA: TGTGCCAGCAGTTTTCAATCTCGCGGCTATGGCTACACCTTC. It is translated as CASSFQSRGYGYTF.

The rearrangement joins TRBV7-6 to TRBJ1-1; a possible D gene is TRBD1 (6 bases). This CDR3 comprises 15 residues. Trimming cost V 0 bases and J 6 bases, with 14 bases left between them. CDR1 and CDR2 from the germline V gene are SGHVS and FNYEAQ. The CDR3 DNA reads TGTGCCAGCAGCTTAGCGGCAGGGGTACATCCTGAAGCTTTCTTT. It yields the protein CASSLAAGVHPEAFF.

The J gene is TRBJ1-2, the V gene TRBV6-1; tentative D call: TRBD1 (5 bases). V was clipped by 1 base and J by 6 bases, with 12 bases between them. Per the germline V gene, CDR1 is MNHNS and CDR2 is SASEGT. The CDR3 runs 14 residues. The CDR3 sequence: CASSEEGLWNGYTF. CDR3 nucleotides: TGTGCCAGCAGTGAAGAGGGGCTGTGGAATGGCTACACCTTC.

The gene calls are TRBV5-1 and TRBJ1-6; 9 bases map to TRBD1. Unmatched junction bases numbered 3, after V lost 4 bases and J lost 7 bases. The length of the CDR3 is 14 residues. Looked up from germline, CDR1 is SGHRS and CDR2 is YFSETQ. The CDR3: CASSPGQGNSPLHF. The DNA of the CDR3 is TGCGCCAGCAGCCCCGGACAGGGGAATTCACCCCTCCACTTT.

This chain joins TRBV27 and TRBJ1-1, with D maybe TRBD1 (6 bases). The germline V and J ends were trimmed by 4 bases and 6 bases, with 12 bases remaining between them. Germline CDR1 MNHEY, CDR2 SMNVEV (reference sequence). The CDR3 sequence is 13 residues long. The CDR3 DNA reads as TGTGCCAGCAGTTCGGGGGGCAGTTCTGAAGCTTTCTTT. This codes for CASSSGGSSEAFF.